A single T cell receptor (beta chain) is shown here with its context. Antigen specificity is unknown. The source of the sample is a study of CD8 T cells in ankylosing spondylitis. Making use of molecular barcodes, quantitative 5'-RACE generated TCR beta libraries. In TCRdb, the 5' RACE reads were re-called with MiXCR into one record per CDR3 protein. The table includes about 450,000 distinct CDR3 sequences, 20% to 30% detected once. With 4 bases removed from V and 6 bases from J, the gap between germline ends came to 8 bases. Germline V gene lookup returns CDR1 SGHTA and CDR2 FQGNSA. The CDR3 extends over 12 amino acids. The study, taken as a whole, reports: Disease-linked clones had a CD8+ phenotype and relatively low frequency in peripheral blood. In synovial fluid and blood from reactive arthritis, some motif variants were previously reported. There was a TCR beta motif, made of several highly homologous variants, that appeared characteristic of ankylosing spondylitis blood.

The chain recombines TRBV7-2 with TRBJ2-3; a possible D gene is TRBD2 (6 bases). The sequence was obtained from a male donor with ankylosing spondylitis. Sequences were obtained from blood, either unsorted or a sorted T cell fraction (not recorded which). The CDR3 is CASSSSGDTQYF. The DNA of the CDR3 is TGTGCCAGCAGCTCAAGCGGGGATACGCAGTATTTT.